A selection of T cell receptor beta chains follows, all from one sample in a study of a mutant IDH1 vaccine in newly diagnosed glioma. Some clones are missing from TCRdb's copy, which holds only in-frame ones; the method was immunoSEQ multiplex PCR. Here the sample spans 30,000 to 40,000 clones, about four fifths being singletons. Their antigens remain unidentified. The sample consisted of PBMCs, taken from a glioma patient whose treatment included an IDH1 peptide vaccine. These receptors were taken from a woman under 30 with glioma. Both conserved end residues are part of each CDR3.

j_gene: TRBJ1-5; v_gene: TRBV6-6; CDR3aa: CASSYGPGDQPQHF
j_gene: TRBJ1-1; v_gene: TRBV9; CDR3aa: CASSVGPPLNTEAFF
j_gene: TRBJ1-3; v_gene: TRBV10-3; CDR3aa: CATRQAAGNTIYF
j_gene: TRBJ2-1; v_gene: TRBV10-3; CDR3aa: CATGTSDQQFF
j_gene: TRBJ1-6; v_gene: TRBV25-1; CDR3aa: CASSQGSNSPLHF
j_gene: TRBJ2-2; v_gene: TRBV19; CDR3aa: CASSVDTGELFF
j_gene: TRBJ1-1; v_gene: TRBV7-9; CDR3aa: CASGTGVVTEAFF
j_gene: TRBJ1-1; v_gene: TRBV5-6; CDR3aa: CASSLGDLRGEAFF
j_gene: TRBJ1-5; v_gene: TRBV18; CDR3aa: CASSPGGPNQPQHF
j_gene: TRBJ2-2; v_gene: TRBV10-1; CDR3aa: CASQRARATGELFF
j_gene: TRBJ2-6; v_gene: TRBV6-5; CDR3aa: CASSPQGNGANVLTF
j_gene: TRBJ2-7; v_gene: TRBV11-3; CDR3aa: CASSLGTGAVYEQYF
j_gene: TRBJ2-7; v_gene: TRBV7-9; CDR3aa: CASSQTQTGGPYEQYF
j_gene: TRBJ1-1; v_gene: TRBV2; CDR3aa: CASNKGRLNTEAFF
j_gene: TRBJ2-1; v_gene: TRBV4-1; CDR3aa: CASSPGLAGEQFF
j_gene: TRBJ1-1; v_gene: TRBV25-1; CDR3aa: CASSLQGGTEAFF
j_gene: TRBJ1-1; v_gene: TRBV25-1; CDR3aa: CASSGATGADAFF
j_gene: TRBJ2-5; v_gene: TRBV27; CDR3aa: CASRSGTQPQETQYF
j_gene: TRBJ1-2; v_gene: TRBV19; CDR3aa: CASSTNQGGYTF
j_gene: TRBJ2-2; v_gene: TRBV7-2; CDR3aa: CASRGGPGELFF
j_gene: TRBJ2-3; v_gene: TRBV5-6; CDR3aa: CASSVGWQRTRPVQYF
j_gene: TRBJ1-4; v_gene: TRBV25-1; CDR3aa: CASSESGYEKLFF
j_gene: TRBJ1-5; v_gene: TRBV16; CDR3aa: CASSPQGLSNQPQHF
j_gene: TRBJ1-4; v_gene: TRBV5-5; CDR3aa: CASSLTGGVGEKLFF
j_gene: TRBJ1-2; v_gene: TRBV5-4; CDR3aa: CASSFPGQGTYGYTF
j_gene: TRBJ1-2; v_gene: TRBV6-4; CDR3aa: CASSDNSYGYTF
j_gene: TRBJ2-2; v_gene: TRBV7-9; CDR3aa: CASSLTPGQGLDGELFF
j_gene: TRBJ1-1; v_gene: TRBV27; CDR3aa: CASSLWSAASHAFF
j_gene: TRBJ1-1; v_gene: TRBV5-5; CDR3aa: CASSSGGVQYTEAFF
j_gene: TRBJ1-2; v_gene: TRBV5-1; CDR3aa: CASSLWRGENYGYTF
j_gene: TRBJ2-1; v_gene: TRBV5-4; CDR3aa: CASSLIQGAGEQFF
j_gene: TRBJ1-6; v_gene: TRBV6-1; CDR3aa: CASSEWAVGGGGLTNSPLHF
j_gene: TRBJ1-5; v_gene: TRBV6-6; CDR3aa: CATRGQGIGQPQHF
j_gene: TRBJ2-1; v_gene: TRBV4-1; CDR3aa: CASSSPALGGSSYNEQFF
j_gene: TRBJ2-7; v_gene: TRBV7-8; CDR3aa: CASSWDRAYEQYF
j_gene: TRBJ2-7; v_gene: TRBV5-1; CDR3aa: CASSLEQGVFNEQYF
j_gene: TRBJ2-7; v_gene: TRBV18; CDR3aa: CASSRDYEQYF
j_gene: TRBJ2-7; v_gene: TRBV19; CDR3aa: CASSSGEYEQYF
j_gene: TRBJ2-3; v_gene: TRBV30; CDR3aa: CAWSVLGADTQYF
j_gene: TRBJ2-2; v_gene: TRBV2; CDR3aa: CASRVGDSPGELFF
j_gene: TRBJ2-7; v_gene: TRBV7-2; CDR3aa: CASSPKGSSSYEQYF
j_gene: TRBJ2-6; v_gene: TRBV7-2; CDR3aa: CASSLGGGIPGANVLTF
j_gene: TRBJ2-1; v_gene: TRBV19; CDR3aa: CASSKGIARNEQFF
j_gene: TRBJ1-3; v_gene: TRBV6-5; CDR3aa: CASSYRGHLSGNTIYF
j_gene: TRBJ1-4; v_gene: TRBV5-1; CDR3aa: CASSRSSREKLFF
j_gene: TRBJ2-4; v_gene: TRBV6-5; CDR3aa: CASRLDWGSQNIQYF
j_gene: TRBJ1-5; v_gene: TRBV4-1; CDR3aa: CASSGTTLNQPQHF
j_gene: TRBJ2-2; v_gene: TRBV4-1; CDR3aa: CASSQEWSFFGDRALFF
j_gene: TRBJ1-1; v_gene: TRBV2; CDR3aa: CASSAGADRSGTEAFF
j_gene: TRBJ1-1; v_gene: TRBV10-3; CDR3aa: CAIAGPNTEAFF
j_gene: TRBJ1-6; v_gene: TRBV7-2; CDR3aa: CASSPLGAGNSPLHF
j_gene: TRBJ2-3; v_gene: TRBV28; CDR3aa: CASSFFLGLAGSTDTQYF
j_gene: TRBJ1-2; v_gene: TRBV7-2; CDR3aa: CASSLDRAGNYGYTF
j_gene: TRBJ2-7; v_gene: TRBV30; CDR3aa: CAWSVQGLGYEQYF
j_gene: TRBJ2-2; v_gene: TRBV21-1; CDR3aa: CASSLSWANTGELFF
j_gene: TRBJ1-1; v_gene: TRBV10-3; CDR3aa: CAISEWGAGTNTEAFF
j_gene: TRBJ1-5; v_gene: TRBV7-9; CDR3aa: CASSQGYSNQPQHF
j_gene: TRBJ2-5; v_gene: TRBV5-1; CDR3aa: CATQLSPSGQETQYF
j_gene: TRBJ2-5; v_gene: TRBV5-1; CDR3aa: CASSLVVREVGETQYF
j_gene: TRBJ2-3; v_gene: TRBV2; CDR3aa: CASSAMGTDTQYF